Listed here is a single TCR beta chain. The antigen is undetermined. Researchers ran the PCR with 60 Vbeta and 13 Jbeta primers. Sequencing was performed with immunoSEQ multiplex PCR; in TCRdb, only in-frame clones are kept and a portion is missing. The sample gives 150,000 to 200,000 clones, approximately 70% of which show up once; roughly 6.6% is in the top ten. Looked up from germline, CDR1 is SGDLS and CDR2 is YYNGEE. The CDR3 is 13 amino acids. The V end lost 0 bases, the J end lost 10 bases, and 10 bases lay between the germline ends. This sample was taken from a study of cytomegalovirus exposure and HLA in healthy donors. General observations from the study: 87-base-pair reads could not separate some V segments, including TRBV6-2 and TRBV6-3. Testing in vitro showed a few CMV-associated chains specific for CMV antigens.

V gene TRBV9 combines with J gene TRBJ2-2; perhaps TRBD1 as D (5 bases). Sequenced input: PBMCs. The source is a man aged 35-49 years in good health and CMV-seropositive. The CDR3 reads CASSVEDKEELFF. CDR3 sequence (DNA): TGTGCCAGCAGCGTAGAGGACAAGGAGGAGCTGTTTTTT.